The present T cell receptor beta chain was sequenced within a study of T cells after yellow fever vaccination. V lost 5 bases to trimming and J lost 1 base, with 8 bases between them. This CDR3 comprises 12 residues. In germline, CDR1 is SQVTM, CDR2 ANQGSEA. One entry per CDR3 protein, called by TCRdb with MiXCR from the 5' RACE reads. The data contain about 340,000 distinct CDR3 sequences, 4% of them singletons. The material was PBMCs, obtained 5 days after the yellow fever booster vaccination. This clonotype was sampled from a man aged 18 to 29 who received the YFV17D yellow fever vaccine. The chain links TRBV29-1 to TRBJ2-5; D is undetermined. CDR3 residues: CSVSGLQETQYF. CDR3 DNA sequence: TGCAGCGTTTCCGGGCTCCAAGAGACCCAGTACTTC.